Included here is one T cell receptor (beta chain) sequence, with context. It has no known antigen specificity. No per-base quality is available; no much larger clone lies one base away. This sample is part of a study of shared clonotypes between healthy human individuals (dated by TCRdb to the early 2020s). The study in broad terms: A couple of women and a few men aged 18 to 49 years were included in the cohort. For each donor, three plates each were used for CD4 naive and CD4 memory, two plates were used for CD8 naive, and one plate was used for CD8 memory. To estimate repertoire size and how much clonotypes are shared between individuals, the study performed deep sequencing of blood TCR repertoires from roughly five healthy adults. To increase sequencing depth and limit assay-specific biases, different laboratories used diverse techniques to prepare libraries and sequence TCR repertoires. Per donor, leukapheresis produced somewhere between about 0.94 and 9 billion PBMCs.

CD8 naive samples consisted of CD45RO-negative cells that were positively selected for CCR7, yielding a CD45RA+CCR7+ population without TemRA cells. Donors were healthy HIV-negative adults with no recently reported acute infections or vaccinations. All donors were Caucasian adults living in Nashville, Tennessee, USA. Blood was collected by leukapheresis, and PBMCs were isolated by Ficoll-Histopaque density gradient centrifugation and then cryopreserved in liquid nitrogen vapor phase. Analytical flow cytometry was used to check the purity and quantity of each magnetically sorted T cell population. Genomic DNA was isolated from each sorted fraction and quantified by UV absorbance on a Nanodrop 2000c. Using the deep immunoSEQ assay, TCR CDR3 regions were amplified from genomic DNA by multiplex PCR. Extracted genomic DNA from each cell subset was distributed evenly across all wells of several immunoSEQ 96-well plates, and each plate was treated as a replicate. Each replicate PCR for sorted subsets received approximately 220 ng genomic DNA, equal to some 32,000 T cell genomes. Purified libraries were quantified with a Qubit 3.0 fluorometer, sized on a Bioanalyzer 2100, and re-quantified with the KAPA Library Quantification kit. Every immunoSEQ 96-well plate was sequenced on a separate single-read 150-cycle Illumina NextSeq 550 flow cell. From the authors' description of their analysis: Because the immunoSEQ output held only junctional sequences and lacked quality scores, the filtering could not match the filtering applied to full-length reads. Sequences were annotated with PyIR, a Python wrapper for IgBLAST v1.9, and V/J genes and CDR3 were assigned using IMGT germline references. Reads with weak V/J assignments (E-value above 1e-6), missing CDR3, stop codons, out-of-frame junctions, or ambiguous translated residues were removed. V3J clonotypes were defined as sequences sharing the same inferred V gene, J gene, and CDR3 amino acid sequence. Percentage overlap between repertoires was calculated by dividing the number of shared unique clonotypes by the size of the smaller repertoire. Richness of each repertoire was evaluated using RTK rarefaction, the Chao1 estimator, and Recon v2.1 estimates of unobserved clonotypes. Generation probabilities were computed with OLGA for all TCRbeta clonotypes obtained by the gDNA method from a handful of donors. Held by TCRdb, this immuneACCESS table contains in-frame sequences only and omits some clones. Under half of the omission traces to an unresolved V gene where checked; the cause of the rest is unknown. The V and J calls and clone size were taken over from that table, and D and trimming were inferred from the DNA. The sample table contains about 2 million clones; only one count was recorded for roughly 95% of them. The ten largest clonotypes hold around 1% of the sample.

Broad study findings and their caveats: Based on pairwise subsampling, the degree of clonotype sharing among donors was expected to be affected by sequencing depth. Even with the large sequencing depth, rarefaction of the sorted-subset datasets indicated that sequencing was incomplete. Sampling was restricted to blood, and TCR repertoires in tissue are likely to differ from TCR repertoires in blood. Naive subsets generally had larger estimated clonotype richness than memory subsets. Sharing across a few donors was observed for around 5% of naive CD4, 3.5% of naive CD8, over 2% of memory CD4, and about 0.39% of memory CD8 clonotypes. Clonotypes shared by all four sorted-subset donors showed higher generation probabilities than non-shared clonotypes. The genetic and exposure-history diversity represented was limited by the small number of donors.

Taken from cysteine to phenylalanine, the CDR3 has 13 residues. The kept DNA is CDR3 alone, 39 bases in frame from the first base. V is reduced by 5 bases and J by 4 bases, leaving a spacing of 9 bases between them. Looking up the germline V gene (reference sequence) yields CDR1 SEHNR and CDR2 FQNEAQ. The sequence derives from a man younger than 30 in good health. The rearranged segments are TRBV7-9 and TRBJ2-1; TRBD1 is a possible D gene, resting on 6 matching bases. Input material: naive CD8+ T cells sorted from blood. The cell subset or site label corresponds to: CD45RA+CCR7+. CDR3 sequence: CASSVGAYNEQFF. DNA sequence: TGTGCCAGCAGCGTGGGGGCTTACAATGAGCAGTTCTTC.